This T cell receptor beta chain was sequenced in a study of control samples from healthy donors and cancer patients. V lost 3 bases to trimming and J lost 8 bases, with 10 bases between them. The V gene's germline CDR1 is MGHDK and CDR2 SYGVNS. This CDR3 contains 12 residues. Here immunoSEQ multiplex PCR was the method, and the copy in TCRdb shows in-frame clones only, minus some. The table includes 90,000 or so clones, 88% detected once. The gene calls are TRBV25-1 and TRBJ1-2; tentatively, D is TRBD1 (5 bases). The sequence was collected from a woman aged 70-85 years in good health. Sample: blood. In DNA, the CDR3 is TGTGCCAGCAGTGAGGGGCCCTGGGGCTACACCTTC. Translating gives CASSEGPWGYTF.